This T cell receptor beta chain comes out of a study of blood T cell repertoires in COVID-19. Trimming removed 0 bases from V and 5 bases from J; junction bases left unmatched: 5. Germline lookup yields CDR1 SGDLS and CDR2 YYNGEE. The CDR3 covers 17 residues. The data were produced by immunoSEQ multiplex PCR, yet TCRdb's version contains in-frame clones alone and is incomplete. The profile shows 250,000 to 300,000 clones, approximately 82% of them singletons. The clonotype was recovered from a man aged 35-49 years who had been exposed to COVID-19. The sequenced sample consisted of PBMCs or T cells enriched from blood (not recorded which). J is TRBJ2-1 and V is TRBV9; 13 bases are a match to TRBD2. In DNA, the CDR3 is TGTGCCAGCAGCGTAGTACTGGGGACTAGCGGGGACAATGAGCAGTTCTTC. Protein sequence: CASSVVLGTSGDNEQFF.